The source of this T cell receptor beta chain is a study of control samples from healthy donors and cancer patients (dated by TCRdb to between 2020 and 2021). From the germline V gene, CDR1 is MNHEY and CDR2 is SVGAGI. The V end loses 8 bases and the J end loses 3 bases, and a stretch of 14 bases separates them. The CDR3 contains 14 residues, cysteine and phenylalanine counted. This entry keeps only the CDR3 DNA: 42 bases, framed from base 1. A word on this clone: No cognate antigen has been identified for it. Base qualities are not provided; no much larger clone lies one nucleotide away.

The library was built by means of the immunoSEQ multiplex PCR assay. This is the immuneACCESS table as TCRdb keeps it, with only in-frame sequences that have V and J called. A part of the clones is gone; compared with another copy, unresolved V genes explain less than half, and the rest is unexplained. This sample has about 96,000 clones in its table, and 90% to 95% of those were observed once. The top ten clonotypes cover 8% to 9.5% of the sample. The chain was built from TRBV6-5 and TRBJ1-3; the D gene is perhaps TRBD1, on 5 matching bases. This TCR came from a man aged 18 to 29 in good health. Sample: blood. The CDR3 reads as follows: CASFPWGFGNTIYF. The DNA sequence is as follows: TGTGCCAGCTTCCCGTGGGGGTTTGGAAACACCATATATTTT.